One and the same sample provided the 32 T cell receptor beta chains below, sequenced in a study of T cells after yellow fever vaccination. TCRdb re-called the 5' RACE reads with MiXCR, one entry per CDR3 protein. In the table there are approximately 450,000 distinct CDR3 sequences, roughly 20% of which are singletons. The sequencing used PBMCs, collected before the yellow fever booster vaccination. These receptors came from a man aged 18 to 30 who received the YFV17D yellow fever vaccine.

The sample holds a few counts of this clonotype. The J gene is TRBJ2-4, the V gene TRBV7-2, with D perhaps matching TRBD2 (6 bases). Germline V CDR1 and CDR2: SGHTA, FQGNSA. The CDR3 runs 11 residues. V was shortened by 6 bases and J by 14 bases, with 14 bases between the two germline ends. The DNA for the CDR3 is TGTGCCAGCAGGGAGGGGACGGAGAAGTACTTC. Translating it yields CASREGTEKYF.

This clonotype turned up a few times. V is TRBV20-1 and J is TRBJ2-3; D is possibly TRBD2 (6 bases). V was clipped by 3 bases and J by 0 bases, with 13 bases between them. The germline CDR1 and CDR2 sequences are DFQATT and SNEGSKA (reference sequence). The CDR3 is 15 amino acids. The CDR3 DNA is TGCAGTGCTAGTTCCCCGGGGGAGAGCACAGATACGCAGTATTTT. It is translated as CSASSPGESTDTQYF.

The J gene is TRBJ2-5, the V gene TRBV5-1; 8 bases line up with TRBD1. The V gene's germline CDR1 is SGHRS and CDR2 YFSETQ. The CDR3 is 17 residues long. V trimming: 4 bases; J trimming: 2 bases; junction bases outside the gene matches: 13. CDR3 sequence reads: CASSPAGTGFAQETQYF. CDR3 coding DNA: TGCGCCAGCAGCCCGGCCGGGACAGGATTCGCTCAAGAGACCCAGTACTTC.

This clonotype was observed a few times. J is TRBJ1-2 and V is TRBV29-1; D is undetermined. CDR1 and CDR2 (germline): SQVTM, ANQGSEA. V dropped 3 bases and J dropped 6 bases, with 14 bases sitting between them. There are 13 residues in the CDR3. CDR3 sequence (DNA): TGCAGCGTTGACCGGGCCCCTGAGGATGGCTACACCTTC. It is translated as CSVDRAPEDGYTF.

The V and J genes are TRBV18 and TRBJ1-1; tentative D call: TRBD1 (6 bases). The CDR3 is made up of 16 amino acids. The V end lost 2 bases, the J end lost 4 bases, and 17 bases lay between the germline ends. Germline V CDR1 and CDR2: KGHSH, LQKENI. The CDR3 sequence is CASSPVKGTWGTEAFF. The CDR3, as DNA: TGTGCCAGCTCACCAGTTAAGGGGACATGGGGCACTGAAGCTTTCTTT.

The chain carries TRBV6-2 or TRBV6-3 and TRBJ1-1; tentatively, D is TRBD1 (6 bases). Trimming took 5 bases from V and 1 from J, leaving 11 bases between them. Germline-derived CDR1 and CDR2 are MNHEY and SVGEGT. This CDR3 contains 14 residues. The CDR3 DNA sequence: TGTGCCAGCAGTGTCTACAGGGAGAACACTGAAGCTTTCTTT. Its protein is CASSVYRENTEAFF.

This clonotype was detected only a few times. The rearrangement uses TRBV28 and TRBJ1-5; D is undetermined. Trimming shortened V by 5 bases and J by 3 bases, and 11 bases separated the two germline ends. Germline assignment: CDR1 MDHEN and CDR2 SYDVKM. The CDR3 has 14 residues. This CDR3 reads CASSPRRFNQPQHF. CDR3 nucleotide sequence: TGTGCCAGCAGTCCTAGACGGTTCAATCAGCCCCAGCATTTT.

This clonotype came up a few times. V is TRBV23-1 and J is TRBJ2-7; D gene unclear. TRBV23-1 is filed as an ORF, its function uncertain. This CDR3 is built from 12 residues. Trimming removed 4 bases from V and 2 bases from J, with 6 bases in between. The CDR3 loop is CASSLAAYEQYV. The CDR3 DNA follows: TGCGCCAGCAGTCTGGCAGCCTACGAGCAGTACGTC.

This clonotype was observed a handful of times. CDR3 amino acids: CAWSKGLGQPQHF. The CDR3 DNA sequence: TGTGCCTGGAGTAAAGGGTTGGGGCAGCCCCAGCATTTT. This rearrangement joins TRBV30 to TRBJ1-5, with D uncertain. This CDR3 contains 13 residues. Looked up from germline, CDR1 is GTSNPN and CDR2 is SVGIG (reference sequence). Trimming took off 2 bases at V and 7 bases at J, with 12 bases between the two ends.

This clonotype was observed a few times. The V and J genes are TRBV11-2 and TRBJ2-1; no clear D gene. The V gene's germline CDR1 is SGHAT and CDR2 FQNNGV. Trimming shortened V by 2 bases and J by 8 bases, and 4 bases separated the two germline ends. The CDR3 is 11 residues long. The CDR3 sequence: CASSLLYEQFF. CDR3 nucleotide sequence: TGTGCCAGCAGCTTACTTTATGAGCAGTTCTTC. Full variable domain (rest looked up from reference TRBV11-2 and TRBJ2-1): EAGVAQSPRYKIIEKRQSVAFWCNPISGHATLYWYQQILGQGPKLLIQFQNNGVVDDSQLPKDRFSAERLKGVDSTLKIQPAKLEDSAVYLCASSLLYEQFFGPGTRLTVL.

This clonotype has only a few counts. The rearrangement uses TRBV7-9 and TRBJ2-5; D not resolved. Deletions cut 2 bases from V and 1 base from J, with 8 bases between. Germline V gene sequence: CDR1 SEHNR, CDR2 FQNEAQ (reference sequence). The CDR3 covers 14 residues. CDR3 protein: CASSLHNFQETQYF. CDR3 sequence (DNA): TGTGCCAGCAGCTTACATAATTTCCAAGAGACCCAGTACTTC. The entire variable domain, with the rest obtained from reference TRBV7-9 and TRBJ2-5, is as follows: DTGVSQNPRHKITKRGQNVTFRCDPISEHNRLYWYRQTLGQGPEFLTYFQNEAQLEKSRLLSDRFSAERPKGSFSTLEIQRTEQGDSAMYLCASSLHNFQETQYFGPGTRLLVL.

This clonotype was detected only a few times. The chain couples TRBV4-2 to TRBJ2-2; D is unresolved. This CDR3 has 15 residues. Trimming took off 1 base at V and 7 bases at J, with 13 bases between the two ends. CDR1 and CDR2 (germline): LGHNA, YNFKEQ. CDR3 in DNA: TGTGCCAGCAGCCAAGTGGGCGGAACCGTCGGGGAGCTGTTTTTT. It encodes CASSQVGGTVGELFF.

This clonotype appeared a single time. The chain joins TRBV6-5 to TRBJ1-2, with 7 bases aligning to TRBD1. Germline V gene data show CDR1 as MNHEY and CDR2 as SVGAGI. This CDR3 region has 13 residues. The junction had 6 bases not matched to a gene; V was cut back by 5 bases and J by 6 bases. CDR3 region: CASSQQGPNGYTF. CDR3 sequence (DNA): TGTGCCAGCAGTCAACAGGGGCCGAATGGCTACACCTTC.

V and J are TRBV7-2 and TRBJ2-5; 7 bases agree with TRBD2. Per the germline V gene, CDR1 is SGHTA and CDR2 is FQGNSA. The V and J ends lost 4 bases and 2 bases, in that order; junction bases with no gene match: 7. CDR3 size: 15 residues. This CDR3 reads CASSSGGGGQETQYF. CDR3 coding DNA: TGTGCCAGCAGCTCTGGTGGGGGGGGTCAAGAGACCCAGTACTTC.

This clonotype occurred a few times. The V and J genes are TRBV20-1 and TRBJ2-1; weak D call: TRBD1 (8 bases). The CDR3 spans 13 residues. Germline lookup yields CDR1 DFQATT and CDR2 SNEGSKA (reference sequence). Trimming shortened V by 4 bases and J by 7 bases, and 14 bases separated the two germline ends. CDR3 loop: CSAIDRGGNEQFF. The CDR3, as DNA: TGCAGTGCTATAGACAGGGGAGGGAATGAGCAGTTCTTC.

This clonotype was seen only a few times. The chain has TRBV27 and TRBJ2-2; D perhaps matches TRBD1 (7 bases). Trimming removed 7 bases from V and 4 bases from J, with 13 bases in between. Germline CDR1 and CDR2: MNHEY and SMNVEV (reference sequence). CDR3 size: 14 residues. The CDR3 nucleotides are TGTGCCAGCACCCGACAGGGAGGCACCGGGGAGCTGTTTTTT. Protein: CASTRQGGTGELFF.

CDR3 sequence reads: CASVWEGTEAFF. CDR3 DNA: TGTGCCAGCGTTTGGGAGGGCACTGAAGCTTTCTTT. The chain joins TRBV6-2 or TRBV6-3 to TRBJ1-1; no reliable D call. CDR1 and CDR2 (germline): MNHEY, SVGEGT. The CDR3 runs to 12 residues. Trimming stripped 8 bases from V and 4 bases from J, with 11 bases between.

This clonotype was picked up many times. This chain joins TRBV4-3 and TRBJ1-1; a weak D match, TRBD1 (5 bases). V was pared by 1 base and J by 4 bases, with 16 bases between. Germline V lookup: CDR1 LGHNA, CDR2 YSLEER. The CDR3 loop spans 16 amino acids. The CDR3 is CASSQVLGGSGTEAFF. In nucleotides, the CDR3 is TGCGCCAGCAGCCAAGTGTTGGGGGGAAGCGGCACTGAAGCTTTCTTT.

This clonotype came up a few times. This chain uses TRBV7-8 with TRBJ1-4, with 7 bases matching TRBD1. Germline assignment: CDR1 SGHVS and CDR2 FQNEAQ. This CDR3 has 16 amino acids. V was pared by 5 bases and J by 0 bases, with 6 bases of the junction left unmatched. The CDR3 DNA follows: TGTGCCAGCAGCACCCAGGGGGATGCAACTAATGAAAAACTGTTTTTT. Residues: CASSTQGDATNEKLFF.

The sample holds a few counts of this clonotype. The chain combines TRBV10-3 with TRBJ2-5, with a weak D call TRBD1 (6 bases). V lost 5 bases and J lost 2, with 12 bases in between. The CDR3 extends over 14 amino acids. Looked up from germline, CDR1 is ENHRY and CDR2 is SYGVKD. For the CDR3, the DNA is TGTGCCATCAGTACCCAACAGGGACAAGAGACCCAGTACTTC. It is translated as CAISTQQGQETQYF.

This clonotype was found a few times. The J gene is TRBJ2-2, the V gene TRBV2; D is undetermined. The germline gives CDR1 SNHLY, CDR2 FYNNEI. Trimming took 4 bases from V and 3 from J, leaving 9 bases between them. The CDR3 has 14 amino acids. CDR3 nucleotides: TGTGCCAGCAGTGGCGACGGGTACACCGGGGAGCTGTTTTTT. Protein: CASSGDGYTGELFF.

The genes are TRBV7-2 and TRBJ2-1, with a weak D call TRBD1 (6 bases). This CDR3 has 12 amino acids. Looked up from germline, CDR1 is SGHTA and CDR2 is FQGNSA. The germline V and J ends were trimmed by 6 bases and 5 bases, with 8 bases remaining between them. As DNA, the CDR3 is TGTGCCAGCAGGAACAGGGACAATGAGCAGTTCTTC. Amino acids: CASRNRDNEQFF.

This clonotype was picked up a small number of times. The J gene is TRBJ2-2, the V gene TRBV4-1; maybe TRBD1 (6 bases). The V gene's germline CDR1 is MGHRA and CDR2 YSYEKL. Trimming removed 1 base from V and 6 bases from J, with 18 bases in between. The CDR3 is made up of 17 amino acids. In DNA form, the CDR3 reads TGCGCCAGCAGCCAAGGGGGGCAGGGTGGGTTATCCGGGGAGCTGTTTTTT. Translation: CASSQGGQGGLSGELFF.

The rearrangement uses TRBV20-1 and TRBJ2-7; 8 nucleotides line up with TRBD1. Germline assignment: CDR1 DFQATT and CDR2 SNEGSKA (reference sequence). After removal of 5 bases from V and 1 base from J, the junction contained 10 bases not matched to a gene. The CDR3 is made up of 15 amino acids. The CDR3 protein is CSAVHYRGDSYEQYF. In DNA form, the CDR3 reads TGCAGTGCTGTCCACTACAGGGGGGATTCCTACGAGCAGTACTTC.

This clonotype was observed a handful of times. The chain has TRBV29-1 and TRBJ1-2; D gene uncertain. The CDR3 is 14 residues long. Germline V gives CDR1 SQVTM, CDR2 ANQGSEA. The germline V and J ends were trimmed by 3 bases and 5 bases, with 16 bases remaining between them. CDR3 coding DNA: TGCAGCGTTGAGTCCAGCGATCCTTATTATGGCTACACCTTC. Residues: CSVESSDPYYGYTF. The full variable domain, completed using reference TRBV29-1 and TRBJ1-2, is SAVISQKPSRDICQRGTSLTIQCQVDSQVTMMFWYRQQPGQSLTLIATANQGSEATYESGFVIDKFPISRPNLTFSTLTVSNMSPEDSSIYLCSVESSDPYYGYTFGSGTRLTVV.

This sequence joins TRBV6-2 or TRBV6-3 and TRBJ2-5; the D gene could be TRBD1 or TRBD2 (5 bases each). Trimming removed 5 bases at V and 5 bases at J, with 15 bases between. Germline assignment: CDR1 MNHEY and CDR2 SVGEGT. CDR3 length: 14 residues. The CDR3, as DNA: TGTGCCAGCAGTCTCCCCGGGGCCTGGGAGACCCAGTACTTC. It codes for CASSLPGAWETQYF.

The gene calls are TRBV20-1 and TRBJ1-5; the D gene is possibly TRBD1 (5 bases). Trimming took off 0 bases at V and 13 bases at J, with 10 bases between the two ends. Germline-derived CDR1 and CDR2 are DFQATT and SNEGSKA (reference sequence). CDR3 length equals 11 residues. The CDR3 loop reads CSARDGAIQHF. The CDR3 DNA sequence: TGCAGTGCTAGAGATGGGGCAATTCAGCATTTT.

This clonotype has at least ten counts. This CDR3 reads CASSHQRGGRETQYF. The CDR3 bases are TGTGCCAGCAGCCATCAGCGGGGGGGGAGGGAGACGCAGTATTTT. The chain employs TRBV7-8 and TRBJ2-3; TRBD2 matches 10 bases. The V and J ends lost 5 bases and 9 bases, in that order; junction bases with no gene match: 11. This CDR3 comprises 15 residues. Germline CDR1 SGHVS, CDR2 FQNEAQ.

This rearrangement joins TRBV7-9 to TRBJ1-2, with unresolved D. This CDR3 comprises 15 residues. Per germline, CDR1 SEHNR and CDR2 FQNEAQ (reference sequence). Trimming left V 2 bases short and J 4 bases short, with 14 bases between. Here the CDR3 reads CASSLWTGNSYGYTF. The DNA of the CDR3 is TGTGCCAGCAGCTTATGGACGGGGAACTCCTATGGCTACACCTTC.

The CDR3 protein is CASSRAGSQETQYF. DNA of the CDR3: TGTGCCAGCAGCCGGGCGGGCAGTCAAGAGACCCAGTACTTC. The chain uses TRBV12-3 or TRBV12-4 and TRBJ2-5; a weak D match, TRBD2 (5 bases). V lost 6 bases and J 2 bases, leaving 13 bases between the germline ends. This CDR3 spans 14 amino acids.

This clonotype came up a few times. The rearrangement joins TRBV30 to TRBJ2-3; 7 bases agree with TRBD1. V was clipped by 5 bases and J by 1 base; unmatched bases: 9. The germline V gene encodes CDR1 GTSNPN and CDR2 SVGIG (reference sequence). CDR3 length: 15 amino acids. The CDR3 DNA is TGTGCCTGGGAGACAAGACAGGGTGGCACAGATACGCAGTATTTT. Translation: CAWETRQGGTDTQYF. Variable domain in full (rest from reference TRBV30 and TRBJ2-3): SQTIHQWPATLVQPVGSPLSLECTVEGTSNPNLYWYRQAAGRGLQLLFYSVGIGQISSEVPQNLSASRPQDRQFILSSKKLLLSDSGFYLCAWETRQGGTDTQYFGPGTRLTVL.

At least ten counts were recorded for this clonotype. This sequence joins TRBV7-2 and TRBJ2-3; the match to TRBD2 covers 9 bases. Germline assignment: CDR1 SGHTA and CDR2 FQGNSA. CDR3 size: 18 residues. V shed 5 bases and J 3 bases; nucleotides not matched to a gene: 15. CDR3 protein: CASSPPLWTSVGTDTQYF. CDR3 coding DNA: TGTGCCAGCAGCCCCCCATTGTGGACTAGCGTTGGAACAGATACGCAGTATTTT.